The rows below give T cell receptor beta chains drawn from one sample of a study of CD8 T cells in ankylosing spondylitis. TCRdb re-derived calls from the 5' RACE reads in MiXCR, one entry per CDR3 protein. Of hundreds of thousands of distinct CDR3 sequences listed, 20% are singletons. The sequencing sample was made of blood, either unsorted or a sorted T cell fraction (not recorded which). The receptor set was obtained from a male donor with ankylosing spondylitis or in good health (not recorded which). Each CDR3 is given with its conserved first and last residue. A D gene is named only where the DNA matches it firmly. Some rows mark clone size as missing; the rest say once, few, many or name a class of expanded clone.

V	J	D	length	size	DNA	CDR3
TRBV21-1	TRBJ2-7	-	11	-	TGTGCCAGCCCTAAGTGCTACGAGCAGTACTTC	CASPKCYEQYF
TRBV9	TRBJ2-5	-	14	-	TGTGCCAGCAGCGTACAGGACTCGCAAGAGACCCAGTACTTC	CASSVQDSQETQYF
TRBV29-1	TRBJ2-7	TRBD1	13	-	TGCAGCACGACAGGGGGGGACAGCTACGAGCAGTACTTC	CSTTGGDSYEQYF
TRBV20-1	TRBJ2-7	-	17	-	TGCAGTGCTAGAGATGGGGCCGGGGTCCCGGTTACGACGGAGCAGTACTTC	CSARDGAGVPVTTEQYF
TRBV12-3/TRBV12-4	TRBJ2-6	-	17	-	TGTGCCAGCAGCTCTGGCCGGGGAAGCTCTGGGGCCAACGTCCTGACTTTC	CASSSGRGSSGANVLTF
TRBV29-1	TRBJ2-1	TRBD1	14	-	TGCAGCGTTGTTGGGACAGGCAACTACAATGAGCAGTTCTTC	CSVVGTGNYNEQFF
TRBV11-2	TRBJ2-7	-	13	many	TGTGCCAGCAGCTTAGTGGGTATCGACGAGCAGTACTTC	CASSLVGIDEQYF
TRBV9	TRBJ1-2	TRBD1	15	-	TGTGCCAGCAGCGTATTGGCAGGGACAGGGAACGGCTACACCTTC	CASSVLAGTGNGYTF
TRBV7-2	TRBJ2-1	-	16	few	TGTGCCAGCAGCTTATCTATGATGAGCTCCTACAATGAGCAGTTCTTC	CASSLSMMSSYNEQFF
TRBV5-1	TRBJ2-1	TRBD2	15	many	TGCGCCAGCAGCTCAACTAGCGGGGGGTACAATGAGCAGTTCTTC	CASSSTSGGYNEQFF
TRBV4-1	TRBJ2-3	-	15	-	TGCGCCAGCAGCCAAGATCTGGGGAGCACAGATACGCAGTATTTT	CASSQDLGSTDTQYF
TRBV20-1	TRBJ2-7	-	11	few	TGCAGTGCGCCACTCTCCTACGAGCAGTACTTC	CSAPLSYEQYF
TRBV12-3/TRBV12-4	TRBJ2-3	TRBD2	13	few	TGTGCCAGCACCCGGGGGGGGCCAGATACGCAGTATTTT	CASTRGGPDTQYF
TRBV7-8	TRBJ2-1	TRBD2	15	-	TGTGCCAGCAGCTGGGCTAGCGGGGCCCCCAATGAGCAGTTCTTC	CASSWASGAPNEQFF
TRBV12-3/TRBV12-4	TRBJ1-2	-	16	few	TGTGCCAGCAGTTCACTCATGGGGGAAACTAACTATGGCTACACCTTC	CASSSLMGETNYGYTF
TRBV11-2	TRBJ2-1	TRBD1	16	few	TGTGCCAGCAGCTTAGGAGACAGGGTGACCTACAATGAGCAGTTCTTC	CASSLGDRVTYNEQFF
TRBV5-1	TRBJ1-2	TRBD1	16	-	TGCGCCAGCAGCACGGACAGGCTTTTACCTAACTATGGCTACACCTTC	CASSTDRLLPNYGYTF
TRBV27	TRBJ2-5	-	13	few	TGTGCCAGCAGTTTAGACGGCTGGGAGACCCAGTACTTC	CASSLDGWETQYF
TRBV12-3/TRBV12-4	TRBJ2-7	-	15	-	TGTGCCAGCAGTTTAGGAGGGGGGGCGTTCTACGAGCAGTACTTC	CASSLGGGAFYEQYF
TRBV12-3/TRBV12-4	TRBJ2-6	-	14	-	TGTGCCAGCACTGGACCCATCTTGGCCAACGTCCTGACTTTC	CASTGPILANVLTF
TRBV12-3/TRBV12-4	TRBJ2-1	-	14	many	TGTGCCAGCAGTTTGGTTGCGGGGTACAATGAGCAGTTCTTC	CASSLVAGYNEQFF
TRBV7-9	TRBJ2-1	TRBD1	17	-	TGTGCCAGCAGCTTAGGTGCCGGGACAGTTGACTACAATGAGCAGTTCTTC	CASSLGAGTVDYNEQFF
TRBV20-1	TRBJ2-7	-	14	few	TGCAGTGCCGGGGCGCGGCTATGGGTTTACGAGCAGTACTTC	CSAGARLWVYEQYF
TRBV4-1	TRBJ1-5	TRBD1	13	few	TGCGCCAGCAGCCCTGACAGGGAACAGCCCCAGCATTTT	CASSPDREQPQHF
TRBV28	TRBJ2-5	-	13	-	TGTGCCAGCAGTTTACCAAGCAAAGAGACCCAGTACTTC	CASSLPSKETQYF
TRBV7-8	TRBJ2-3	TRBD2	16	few	TGTGCCAGCAGCTTAGGTGTTAGCGGGAGCACAGATACGCAGTATTTT	CASSLGVSGSTDTQYF
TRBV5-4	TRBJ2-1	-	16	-	TGTGCCAGCAGCCACCCGGGTCTTCCTAGGTACAATGAGCAGTTCTTC	CASSHPGLPRYNEQFF
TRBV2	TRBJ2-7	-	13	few	TGTGCCATCATGACACCTTTTTCCTACGAGCAGTACTTC	CAIMTPFSYEQYF
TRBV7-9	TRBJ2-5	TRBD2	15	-	TGTGCCAGCAGCTACACTAGCGGGGGACAAGAGACCCAGTACTTC	CASSYTSGGQETQYF
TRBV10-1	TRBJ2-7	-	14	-	TGCGCCAGCAGTGAGAGGAGGTCTGTACGAGGGCAGTACTTC	CASSERRSVRGQYF
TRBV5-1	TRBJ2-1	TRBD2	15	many	TGCGCCAGCAGCCTATCGGCGGGGGGGCCTGATGAGCAGTTCTTC	CASSLSAGGPDEQFF
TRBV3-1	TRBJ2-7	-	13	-	TGTGCCAGCAGCCAAGATGTCCCCTACGAGCAGTACTTC	CASSQDVPYEQYF
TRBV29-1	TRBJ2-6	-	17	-	TGCAGCGTCGAACTGACAGGACTGAGCTCTGGGGCCAACGTCCTGACTTTC	CSVELTGLSSGANVLTF
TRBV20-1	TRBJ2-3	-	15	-	TGCAGTGCTAGTTTGGGGGGCTGGGGCACAGATACGCAGTATTTT	CSASLGGWGTDTQYF
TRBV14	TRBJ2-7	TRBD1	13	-	TGTGCCAGCAGCCAAGTGACAGGGTGGGAGCAGTACTTC	CASSQVTGWEQYF
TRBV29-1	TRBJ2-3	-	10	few	TGCAGCGTGGGCACAGATACGCAGTATTTT	CSVGTDTQYF
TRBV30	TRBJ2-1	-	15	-	TGTGCCTGGAGTACCGACTCGAGCTCCTACAATGAGCAGTTCTTC	CAWSTDSSSYNEQFF
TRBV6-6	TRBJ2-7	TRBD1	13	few	TGTGCCAGCAGGGGGACAGCGGACTACGAGCAGTACTTC	CASRGTADYEQYF
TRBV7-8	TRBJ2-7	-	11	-	TGTGCCAGCAGCTTGTACGTCGAGCAGTACTTC	CASSLYVEQYF
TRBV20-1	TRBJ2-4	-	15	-	TGCAGTGTAGAGCAGGGACCCTTAACCAAAAACATTCAGTACTTC	CSVEQGPLTKNIQYF
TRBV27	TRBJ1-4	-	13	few	TGTGCCAGCAGTCCCGCGCATCAAGAAAAACTGTTTTTT	CASSPAHQEKLFF
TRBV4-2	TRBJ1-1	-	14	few	TGTGCCAGCAGCCCAATTAGCCAGAACACTGAAGCTTTCTTT	CASSPISQNTEAFF
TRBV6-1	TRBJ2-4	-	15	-	TGTGCCAGCATCGACCGACTGGCGGGCAAAAACATTCAGTACTTC	CASIDRLAGKNIQYF
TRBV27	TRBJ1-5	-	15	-	TGTGCCAGCAGATTCCTGGGGGATAGCAATCAGCCCCAGCATTTT	CASRFLGDSNQPQHF
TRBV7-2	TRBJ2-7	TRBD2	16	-	TGTGCCAGCAGCTGGGATAGCGGGGGGCTCGCCTACGAGCAGTACTTC	CASSWDSGGLAYEQYF
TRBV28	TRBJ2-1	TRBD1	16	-	TGTGCCAGCAGCTCCCCTGCCGGGACAGGGAACAATGAGCAGTTCTTC	CASSSPAGTGNNEQFF
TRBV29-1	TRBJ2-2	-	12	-	TGCAGCGTTGAGCGGTACACCGGGGAGCTGTTTTTT	CSVERYTGELFF
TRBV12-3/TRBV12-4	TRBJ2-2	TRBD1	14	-	TGTGCCAGCAGTTCACACAGGGGCCCCGGGGAGCTGTTTTTT	CASSSHRGPGELFF
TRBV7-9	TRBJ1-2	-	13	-	TGTGCCAGCAGAGCCGACAGGACGGATGGCTACACCTTC	CASRADRTDGYTF
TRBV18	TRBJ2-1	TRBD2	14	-	TGTGCCAGCTCACCGCTAGCGGATTACAATGAGCAGTTCTTC	CASSPLADYNEQFF
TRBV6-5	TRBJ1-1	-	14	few	TGTGCCAGCAGTTTAAGCCCCCAGAACACTGAAGCTTTCTTT	CASSLSPQNTEAFF
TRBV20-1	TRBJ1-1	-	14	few	TGCAGTGCTCCTTTGGAATGGGAGATCATCGAAGCTTTCTTT	CSAPLEWEIIEAFF
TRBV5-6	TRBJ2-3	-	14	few	TGTGCCAGCAGCTTGAGGGTGGGGGCAAATACGCAGTATTTT	CASSLRVGANTQYF
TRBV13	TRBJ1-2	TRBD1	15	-	TGTGCCAGCAGCTTAGCCATGACAGGGGCTCGTGGCTACACCTTC	CASSLAMTGARGYTF